This T cell receptor beta chain was recovered during a study of blood T cells in healthy people across ages. This clonotype showed up just a few times. Alongside a J-beta primer mix, a sample-barcoded 5' primer served in a second PCR lasting 7 to 11 cycles. TCRdb reanalysed the 5' RACE reads using MiXCR and keeps one entry per CDR3 protein. This table has over 1.5 million distinct CDR3 sequences, roughly 50% appearing once. Sample: blood. The clonotype originates from a woman aged 40 to 50 in good health.

The CDR3 nucleotides read TGTGCCACCAGGACTGAGTACCAAGAGACCCAGTACTTC. It is translated as CATRTEYQETQYF. The chain recombines TRBV6-6 with TRBJ2-5, with D maybe TRBD2 (5 bases). Trimming left V 10 bases short and J 0 bases short, with 12 bases between. The CDR3 length is 13 residues. The germline CDR1 and CDR2 sequences are MNHNY and SVGAGI (reference sequence).